This paragraph reports one TCR beta chain. Between the trimmed V and J ends, which lost 4 bases and 7 bases, there was a span of 12 bases. The CDR3 runs to 13 residues. Germline lookup yields CDR1 SGHNT and CDR2 YYREEE (reference sequence). These data belong to a study of lymphopenia after photon versus proton radiotherapy. TCRdb keeps only in-frame clones here, not all; method: immunoSEQ multiplex PCR. The table includes 45,000 to 65,000 clones, more than 70% detected once. Sequences were derived from peripheral blood, sampled from a patient treated with photon-based radiotherapy. The chain carries TRBV5-4 and TRBJ2-4; D gene uncertain. The sequence was collected from a man aged 45-65 years with gastric cancer. CDR3 region: CASSPDQENIQYF. The CDR3 DNA is TGTGCCAGCAGCCCCGACCAAGAGAACATTCAGTACTTC.